These 31 T cell receptor beta chains share one sample of origin, sequenced in a study of naive and memory T cell subsets. The library had UMIs added by 3' ligation of an oligonucleotide to TCR cDNA. Amplification of ligated cDNA took four PCR rounds with SP2 and nested alpha and beta constant primers. TCRdb passed the 5' RACE reads through MiXCR, listing each CDR3 protein once. The data contain tens of thousands of distinct CDR3 sequences, 7.6% of them singletons. These receptors were taken from a female donor in good health.

A few counts support this clonotype. The V call is TRBV27, the J call TRBJ2-7; 11 nucleotides line up with TRBD1. The germline gives CDR1 MNHEY, CDR2 SMNVEV (reference sequence). The CDR3 extends over 17 amino acids. V shed 0 bases and J 4 bases; nucleotides not matched to a gene: 8. CDR3: CASSLSIFRDRGYEQYF. DNA of the CDR3: TGTGCCAGCAGTTTATCGATATTCCGGGACAGGGGGTACGAGCAGTACTTC.

This clonotype was found many times. V and J are TRBV12-3 or TRBV12-4 and TRBJ1-1; D remains unclear. This CDR3 is built from 13 residues. Trimming stripped 2 bases from V and 1 base from J, with 5 bases between. The CDR3 DNA sequence: TGTGCCAGCAGTTTATGGACGAACACTGAAGCTTTCTTT. Translation gives CASSLWTNTEAFF.

This clonotype has ten or more counts. The V and J genes are TRBV7-2 and TRBJ1-5; D is undetermined. Trimming pared 3 bases from V and 1 base from J, leaving 10 bases between. CDR1 is SGHTA and CDR2 is FQGNSA in the germline V gene. There are 15 residues in the CDR3. The CDR3 bases are TGTGCCAGCAGCTTTGATTCCGCCAGCAATCAGCCCCAGCATTTT. This translates into CASSFDSASNQPQHF.

This clonotype was seen at least ten times. The gene calls are TRBV20-1 and TRBJ1-2; 9 bases are shared with TRBD1. Germline CDR1 DFQATT, CDR2 SNEGSKA (reference sequence). V lost 5 bases to trimming and J lost 4 bases; unmatched junction nucleotides: 5. This CDR3 has 13 residues. Here the CDR3 DNA reads TGCAGTGCTCACGGACAGGGGAGCTATGGCTACACCTTC. Protein: CSAHGQGSYGYTF.

This clonotype was found a few times. The V and J genes are TRBV3-1 and TRBJ2-1, with D tentatively TRBD2 (5 bases). The germline V gene encodes CDR1 LGHDT and CDR2 YNNKEL (reference sequence). V shed 1 base and J shed 0 bases, with 7 bases lying between them. This CDR3 comprises 15 residues. The CDR3 spells CASSQGGNSYNEQFF. CDR3 bases: TGTGCCAGCAGCCAAGGAGGGAACTCCTACAATGAGCAGTTCTTC.

This chain connects TRBV2 to TRBJ1-2, with D unclear. The V gene's germline CDR1 is SNHLY and CDR2 FYNNEI. V was trimmed by 0 bases and J by 6 bases, leaving 5 bases between them. The CDR3 length is 12 residues. Written as DNA, the CDR3 is TGTGCCAGCAGTGAAGCGCAGGATGGCTACACCTTC. Protein sequence: CASSEAQDGYTF.

This clonotype was picked up many times. The CDR3 is CSVATSEQYF. The CDR3 DNA is TGCAGCGTTGCGACGTCCGAGCAGTACTTC. This chain connects TRBV29-1 to TRBJ2-7; D is unresolved. V lost 4 bases and J lost 6, with 7 bases in between. CDR1 is SQVTM, CDR2 ANQGSEA, per germline. CDR3 length: 10 amino acids.

The rearrangement links TRBV12-3 or TRBV12-4 to TRBJ2-1; D unresolved. The CDR3 has 14 amino acids. With 2 bases removed from V and 0 bases from J, the gap between germline ends came to 5 bases. CDR3 region: CASSLQGSYNEQFF. The CDR3 DNA reads as TGTGCCAGCAGTTTACAAGGCTCCTACAATGAGCAGTTCTTC.

This clonotype has just a few counts. The V call is TRBV6-2 or TRBV6-3, the J call TRBJ2-1, with 8 nucleotides matching TRBD2. The V gene's germline CDR1 is MNHEY and CDR2 SVGEGT. There are 17 residues in the CDR3. V lost 2 bases, J lost 4 bases, and 10 bases stayed unmatched. The CDR3 DNA reads as TGTGCCAGCAGTTACAGTGGTGTGCGGGGGGTATACAATGAGCAGTTCTTC. This encodes CASSYSGVRGVYNEQFF.

This clonotype was detected ten times or more. The V call is TRBV7-2, the J call TRBJ2-3, with D possibly TRBD2 on 6 matching bases. This CDR3 has 13 amino acids. Germline CDR1 reads SGHTA; CDR2 reads FQGNSA. V lost 8 bases to trimming and J lost 4 bases, with 13 bases between them. CDR3 region: CASAAGYADTQYF. CDR3 DNA sequence: TGTGCCAGCGCGGCGGGGTATGCAGATACGCAGTATTTT.

The rearrangement joins TRBV6-5 to TRBJ1-1; D not certain. This CDR3 region has 13 residues. CDR1 MNHEY and CDR2 SVGAGI come from the germline V gene. Trimming pared 2 bases from V and 6 bases from J, leaving 10 bases between. The chain's CDR3 is CASSYREDAEAFF. The CDR3 nucleotides read TGTGCCAGCAGTTACAGGGAAGATGCTGAAGCTTTCTTT.

The J gene is TRBJ2-3, the V gene TRBV6-2 or TRBV6-3; the match to TRBD2 covers 10 bases. Looked up from germline, CDR1 is MNHEY and CDR2 is SVGEGT. CDR3 size: 16 residues. The V segment lost 3 bases and the J segment 8 bases; nucleotides outside the gene matches: 11. CDR3 protein: CASSYSSGGAIGTQYF. The DNA of the CDR3 is TGTGCCAGCAGTTATTCCAGCGGGGGGGCCATCGGTACGCAGTATTTT.

This clonotype was seen repeatedly, ten times or more. This sequence joins TRBV3-1 and TRBJ1-6; the D gene is possibly TRBD1 (5 bases). This CDR3 is 14 amino acids long. The germline V gene has CDR1 LGHDT and CDR2 YNNKEL (reference sequence). V lost 1 base, J lost 9 bases, and 10 bases lay in between. Here the CDR3 reads CASSQGGEGSPLHF. As DNA, the CDR3 is TGTGCCAGCAGCCAAGGAGGGGAAGGTTCACCCCTCCACTTT.

Only a few counts were recorded for this clonotype. The CDR3 sequence is CASSPSGQGYTYGYTF. For the CDR3, the DNA is TGTGCCAGCTCACCAAGTGGACAGGGTTACACCTATGGCTACACCTTC. The gene calls are TRBV18 and TRBJ1-2; 8 bases match TRBD1. The V gene end was trimmed by 2 bases and the J gene end by 4 bases; junction bases not matched to a gene: 9. The CDR3 consists of 16 residues. Germline CDR1 KGHSH, CDR2 LQKENI.

This clonotype was found many times. In nucleotides, the CDR3 is TGCAGTGCTAGAGATATGGCAGGGGCTGGAGAAAAACTGTTTTTT. This gives the protein CSARDMAGAGEKLFF. The chain is built from TRBV20-1 and TRBJ1-4; maybe TRBD1 (6 bases). Germline CDR1 is DFQATT and CDR2 is SNEGSKA (reference sequence). The germline V and J ends were trimmed by 0 bases and 8 bases, with 16 bases remaining between them. This CDR3 has 15 residues.

V is TRBV20-1 and J is TRBJ2-7; D might be TRBD2 (7 bases). V lost 5 bases, J lost 2 bases, and 16 bases lay in between. CDR1 and CDR2 from the germline V gene are DFQATT and SNEGSKA (reference sequence). The CDR3 totals 14 residues. The CDR3 DNA follows: TGCAGTGCTTTACAACGGGGGGCGGCCTACGAGCAGTACTTC. It codes for CSALQRGAAYEQYF.

In its sample, this clonotype was seen a few times. The CDR3 sequence: CASSVVGLAGSTDTQYF. CDR3 nucleotide sequence: TGTGCCAGCAGCGTAGTGGGACTAGCGGGATCCACAGATACGCAGTATTTT. The gene calls are TRBV9 and TRBJ2-3; 13 nucleotides line up with TRBD2. CDR3 size: 17 residues. V dropped 0 bases and J dropped 2; count of bases not matched to a gene: 3. CDR1 SGDLS and CDR2 YYNGEE come from the germline V gene.

This clonotype occurred many times. V and J are TRBV10-3 and TRBJ1-3; 8 bases fit TRBD1. This CDR3 has 17 amino acids. Germline values: CDR1 ENHRY, CDR2 SYGVKD. The V gene end was trimmed by 6 bases and the J gene end by 0 bases; junction bases not matched to a gene: 10. CDR3 DNA: TGTGCCATCAGGCTTACAGGGGGTTCCTACTCTGGAAACACCATATATTTT. This codes for CAIRLTGGSYSGNTIYF.

This clonotype was detected many times. The chain couples TRBV20-1 to TRBJ1-2; maybe TRBD1 (5 bases). The CDR3 is 13 residues long. Germline V gene lookup returns CDR1 DFQATT and CDR2 SNEGSKA (reference sequence). Deletions cut 3 bases from V and 4 bases from J, with 12 bases between. CDR3 sequence: CSASKGRVYGYTF. For the CDR3, the DNA is TGCAGTGCTAGCAAGGGGCGCGTCTATGGCTACACCTTC.

CDR3 nucleotide sequence: TGTGCCAGCAGCCTTCCGGGACATCCCCATGAGCAGTTCTTC. This codes for CASSLPGHPHEQFF. V usage is TRBV7-3 and J usage is TRBJ2-1, with D possibly matching TRBD1 (6 bases). The germline V and J ends were trimmed by 5 bases and 8 bases, with 16 bases remaining between them. The CDR3 is 14 residues long. Per the germline V gene, CDR1 is SGHTA and CDR2 is FQGTGA.

The genes are TRBV6-2 or TRBV6-3 and TRBJ1-5, with D hard to call. The V end lost 1 base, the J end lost 4 bases, and 5 bases lay between the germline ends. The germline gives CDR1 MNHEY, CDR2 SVGEGT. The CDR3 is 13 residues long. The CDR3 protein is CASSYFRNQPQHF. The CDR3 region has the DNA TGTGCCAGCAGTTACTTTAGGAATCAGCCCCAGCATTTT.

This sequence joins TRBV2 and TRBJ2-1; D may be TRBD1 (5 bases). CDR1 and CDR2 (germline): SNHLY, FYNNEI. The length of the CDR3 is 12 residues. V was trimmed by 6 bases and J by 16 bases, leaving 19 bases between them. CDR3 residues: CASREDMATSFF. The CDR3 DNA sequence: TGTGCCAGCAGAGAGGACATGGCGACGAGTTTCTTC.

This clonotype was counted ten times or more. The chain is built from TRBV4-3 and TRBJ2-1; tentative D call: TRBD2 (5 bases). V was pared by 1 base and J by 5 bases, with 21 bases between. From germline, CDR1 is LGHNA and CDR2 YSLEER. CDR3 length equals 18 residues. The chain's CDR3 is CASSQGPRGTRPNNEQFF. CDR3 DNA sequence: TGCGCCAGCAGCCAAGGGCCCCGGGGTACCCGGCCCAACAATGAGCAGTTCTTC.

This clonotype was seen many times. This sequence joins TRBV10-3 and TRBJ1-1; D perhaps matches TRBD1 (5 bases). Trimming stripped 3 bases from V and 11 bases from J, with 13 bases between. The germline V gene encodes CDR1 ENHRY and CDR2 SYGVKD. The CDR3 length is 12 residues. Here the CDR3 DNA reads TGTGCCATCAGTGAAGTTGGGGGAGACGCTTTCTTT. Translation: CAISEVGGDAFF.

This clonotype was recorded a few times. V and J are TRBV28 and TRBJ1-5; possible D gene TRBD1, 6 bases. The CDR3 contains 15 residues. Between the trimmed V and J ends, which lost 6 bases and 1 base, there was a span of 13 bases. The germline CDR1 and CDR2 sequences are MDHEN and SYDVKM. CDR3 region: CASRGGGLSNQPQHF. Here the CDR3 DNA reads TGTGCCAGCAGAGGAGGGGGGTTAAGCAATCAGCCCCAGCATTTT.

This clonotype was observed a few times. V usage is TRBV19 and J usage is TRBJ1-4; tentative D call: TRBD1 (5 bases). The V end lost 3 bases, the J end lost 7 bases, and 15 bases lay between the germline ends. Germline-derived CDR1 and CDR2 are LNHDA and SQIVND (reference sequence). The CDR3 totals 15 residues. DNA of the CDR3: TGTGCCAGTAGTATGTTCCAGGGCGTTGGTGAAAAACTGTTTTTT. It translates to CASSMFQGVGEKLFF.

The sample holds many counts of this clonotype. Here the CDR3 DNA reads TGTGCCAGCAGCTCCGGGACAGGGGTCGAGACCCAGTACTTC. Translation: CASSSGTGVETQYF. The chain is built from TRBV27 and TRBJ2-5; TRBD1 matches at 10 bases. The germline V gene encodes CDR1 MNHEY and CDR2 SMNVEV (reference sequence). The length of the CDR3 is 14 residues. Trimming at V came to 6 bases and at J to 5 bases, leaving 6 bases not matched to a gene.

This clonotype was seen at least ten times. This rearrangement joins TRBV25-1 to TRBJ1-2; 7 positions match TRBD1. Germline loops: CDR1 MGHDK, CDR2 SYGVNS. The CDR3 is 15 residues long. V trimming: 3 bases; J trimming: 4 bases; junction bases outside the gene matches: 8. In DNA, the CDR3 is TGTGCCAGCAGTGAGGCTAACAGGGGAGTCTATGGCTACACCTTC. Amino acids: CASSEANRGVYGYTF.

The DNA of the CDR3 is TGTGCCAGCAGCGCACACCGCGGTGAAAAACTGTTTTTT. Protein: CASSAHRGEKLFF. The chain employs TRBV9 and TRBJ1-4; no firm D call. Trimming pared 3 bases from V and 7 bases from J, leaving 10 bases between. Germline lookup yields CDR1 SGDLS and CDR2 YYNGEE. The CDR3 loop spans 13 amino acids.

This clonotype has just a few counts. V gene TRBV5-1 combines with J gene TRBJ1-1, with 12 bases matching TRBD1. V lost 1 base and J lost 5; bases outside the gene matches: 18. The CDR3 runs 20 residues. Germline V gives CDR1 SGHRS, CDR2 YFSETQ. The CDR3 loop is CASSLTPSSGTGGLRTEAFF. The CDR3 nucleotides read TGCGCCAGCAGCTTGACCCCCTCATCCGGGACAGGGGGCCTTCGAACTGAAGCTTTCTTT.

This clonotype turned up a few times. The V call is TRBV7-2, the J call TRBJ2-7; the D call may be TRBD1 or TRBD2 (5 bases each). Germline CDR1 and CDR2: SGHTA and FQGNSA. The length of the CDR3 is 17 residues. V lost 1 base and J lost 0, with 16 bases in between. Here the CDR3 reads CASSLDPGPGFSYEQYF. The CDR3 DNA is TGTGCCAGCAGCTTAGATCCGGGACCCGGTTTCTCCTACGAGCAGTACTTC. Combining the CDR3 with reference TRBV7-2 and TRBJ2-7 gives the whole variable domain GAGVSQSPSNKVTEKGKDVELRCDPISGHTALYWYRQSLGQGLEFLIYFQGNSAPDKSGLPSDRFSAERTGGSVSTLTIQRTQQEDSAVYLCASSLDPGPGFSYEQYFGPGTRLTVT.